This T cell receptor beta chain was retrieved from a study of T cells after somatic rescue of genetic block. Produced via immunoSEQ multiplex PCR; TCRdb's table is partial and in-frame only. The repertoire holds approximately 71,000 clones, with about nine tenths as singletons. This CDR3 contains 14 residues. V lost 3 bases, J lost 5 bases, and 14 bases lay in between. The germline V gene encodes CDR1 MDHEN and CDR2 SYDVKM. Sequencing input: peripheral blood mononuclear cells (PBMCs). The J gene is TRBJ2-7, the V gene TRBV28; perhaps TRBD2 as D (6 bases). The sequence was collected from a man in his forties or fifties. The CDR3 spells CASSFLRESHEQYF. DNA of the CDR3: TGTGCCAGCAGTTTCCTACGGGAGTCCCACGAGCAGTACTTC. The full variable domain, completed using reference TRBV28 and TRBJ2-7, is DVKVTQSSRYLVKRTGEKVFLECVQDMDHENMFWYRQDPGLGLRLIYFSYDVKMKEKGDIPEGYSVSREKKERFSLILESASTNQTSMYLCASSFLRESHEQYFGPGTRLTVT.